The present T cell receptor beta chain was sequenced within a study of human T cells and chemical hapten exposure. Overall study: The use of 2% DPC on approximately 2 cm by approximately 2 cm of upper inner arm skin constituted sensitization. Findings of the study overall: Significantly more large CDR3 similarity clusters arose among expanded TCRs than among controls.

Specified time point: patch test 1, 2 weeks after DPC sensitization. This sample's treatment: therapeutic diphenylcyclopropenone sensitization with weekly scalp DPC. Patches went on only after blood had been drawn each time. In its sample, this clonotype was seen a few times. Its antigen is not identified. CDR1 and CDR2 (germline): MNHEY, SMNVEV (reference sequence). This CDR3 is 13 amino acids long. Trimming took 5 bases from V and 4 from J; bases not matched to a gene: 4. TCRdb processed the RACE reads anew with MiXCR; each CDR3 protein has one entry. The sample lists approximately 90,000 distinct CDR3 sequences; around 12% were seen once.

This receptor was identified in a woman between 40 and 55 years old with alopecia areata. Some clones in this sample may be carry-over from other donors' samples. The gene calls are TRBV27 and TRBJ1-1, with 7 bases that match TRBD1. The sequenced sample was whole blood, obtained in connection with sensitization to the hapten diphenylcyclopropenone (DPC). Here the CDR3 reads CASSLNRGTEAFF. CDR3 nucleotides: TGTGCCAGCAGTCTCAACAGGGGCACTGAAGCTTTCTTT.